This paragraph covers one T cell receptor beta chain sequence. Its antigen is not known. The germline V and J ends were trimmed by 4 bases and 1 base, with 9 bases remaining between them. This CDR3 is 13 amino acids long. Germline V gives CDR1 GTSNPN, CDR2 SVGIG (reference sequence). Expressed TCRB transcripts were sequenced because the isolated RNA had all been reverse transcribed beforehand. Assay: immunoSEQ multiplex PCR; the TCRdb copy retains only in-frame clones and omits some. The sample has hundreds of thousands of clones, roughly 12% seen once. This specimen comes from a study of beta chain features in type 1 diabetes. Study-level background: On cell yields, gender and age, patients and healthy donors were similar. Regarding the study as a whole: Moderately but significantly shorter TCRB CDR3s were found in Type 1 diabetes patients in all four CD4+ subsets. cDNA-based sequencing might over-represent cells highly expressing TCR. Reduced insertions and increased deletions marked VDJ junctions in type 1 diabetes patients.

The single heparinised draw taken from each donor contained approximately 120 mL of blood on average. The sample comprised naive CD4+ T cells from blood. The clonotype originates from a man in his late teens or twenties with type 1 diabetes. The chain couples TRBV30 to TRBJ2-3; D call uncertain. The CDR3 DNA sequence: TGTGCCTGGACCATAAAGGGCACAGATACGCAGTATTTT. It encodes CAWTIKGTDTQYF.